This TCR beta chain was sequenced for a study of blood T cells in healthy people across ages. Study-wide points: Estimates of total diversity, which came from one million sequenced T cells, were considered to be underestimates.

This clonotype was counted a few times. The antigen remains unidentified. This CDR3 has 15 amino acids. Germline V lookup: CDR1 MDHEN, CDR2 SYDVKM. Together with a sample-barcoded 5' primer, a J-beta primer mix was included in a second PCR lasting roughly 6 to 12 cycles. All samples yielded 2.5 million or more CDR3-containing paired-end reads. TCRdb reprocessed the 5' RACE reads with MiXCR, giving one entry per CDR3 protein. Among just under 550,000 distinct CDR3 sequences listed, 24% were seen once. This sample also appeared in a second study, on T cells of mothers and their children.

The V and J genes are TRBV28 and TRBJ2-5, with 13 positions matching TRBD2. The DNA end favors TRBJ2-7, so the J call may be wrong. The specimen was blood. The sequence was obtained from a boy between 10 and 17 years old in good health. CDR3 sequence (DNA): TGTGCCAGCAGTGCGACTAGCGGGAGGTTTTACGAGCAGTACTTC. Protein sequence: CASSATSGRFYEQYF.